These 20 T cell receptor beta chains were sequenced from one sample in a study of CD8 T cells in ankylosing spondylitis. Overall study findings and caveats: Ankylosing spondylitis blood appeared to carry a characteristic TCR beta motif of roughly eight highly homologous variants.

Their cognate antigens are unknown. Each CDR3 protein gets one entry after TCRdb re-called the 5' RACE reads with MiXCR. The table lists about 210,000 distinct CDR3 sequences, 7.3% of them singletons. The sample taken for sequencing was blood, either unsorted or a sorted T cell fraction (not recorded which). These receptors were collected from a male donor with ankylosing spondylitis.

This clonotype was found many times. This chain uses TRBV9 with TRBJ2-1, with D perhaps given as TRBD1 or TRBD2 (5 bases each). Germline assignment: CDR1 SGDLS and CDR2 YYNGEE. Trimming removed 0 bases at V and 4 bases at J, with 14 bases between. This CDR3 is 16 amino acids long. The CDR3 sequence: CASSVGGRGLYNEQFF. The CDR3 DNA is TGTGCCAGCAGCGTAGGGGGCCGGGGCCTATACAATGAGCAGTTCTTC.

This clonotype was observed at least ten times. The chain joins TRBV12-3 or TRBV12-4 to TRBJ1-2, with D perhaps matching TRBD1 (5 bases). The V end lost 4 bases, the J end lost 2 bases, and 11 bases lay between the germline ends. CDR3 length: 14 residues. Here the CDR3 DNA reads TGTGCCAGCAGTTGGGGCGCAAGGAACTATGGCTACACCTTC. Translated: CASSWGARNYGYTF.

In its sample, this clonotype was seen many times. The V gene is TRBV7-2, the J gene TRBJ2-7, with TRBD2 as a possible D gene (6 bases). Trimming left V 5 bases short and J 4 bases short, with 9 bases between. CDR1 is SGHTA, CDR2 FQGNSA, per germline. This CDR3 has 12 residues. DNA of the CDR3: TGTGCCAGCAGCCAGAGCGGGTACGAGCAGTACTTC. It is translated as CASSQSGYEQYF.

This clonotype was counted a few times. The chain is built from TRBV28 and TRBJ2-1, with D unresolved. This CDR3 has 11 residues. CDR1 is MDHEN, CDR2 SYDVKM, per germline. Trimming pared 3 bases from V and 15 bases from J, leaving 12 bases between. The CDR3 coding sequence is TGTGCCAGCAGTTTTTTGGGAAGAAGGTTCTTC. This encodes CASSFLGRRFF.

This clonotype was seen only a few times. V and J are TRBV20-1 and TRBJ2-7; either TRBD1 or TRBD2 may fit D (5 bases each). The V end lost 1 base, the J end lost 5 bases, and 21 bases lay between the germline ends. The CDR3 length is 16 residues. Looked up from germline, CDR1 is DFQATT and CDR2 is SNEGSKA (reference sequence). In DNA, the CDR3 is TGCAGTGCTAGAGGGGGCCGCCTAGCAGAGGATAACGAGCAGTACTTC. Its translation: CSARGGRLAEDNEQYF.

The V call is TRBV9, the J call TRBJ1-2; 7 nucleotides align to TRBD1. This CDR3 is 15 amino acids long. V was clipped by 2 bases and J by 8 bases; unmatched bases: 12. Germline CDR1 and CDR2: SGDLS and YYNGEE. CDR3 in DNA: TGTGCCAGCAGCGTCCGGGCAGGGGGTAATCAGGGCTACACCTTC. Translated, it gives CASSVRAGGNQGYTF. Using reference TRBV9 and TRBJ1-2 for the parts outside the CDR3, the full variable domain is DSGVTQTPKHLITATGQRVTLRCSPRSGDLSVYWYQQSLDQGLQFLIQYYNGEERAKGNILERFSAQQFPDLHSELNLSSLELGDSALYFCASSVRAGGNQGYTFGSGTRLTVV.

The table lists this clonotype with many counts. This chain connects TRBV5-1 to TRBJ1-2, with TRBD1 identical over 8 bases. CDR3 length: 15 amino acids. Germline trimming cut 0 bases from V and 6 bases from J; bases unmatched to any gene: 7. Germline V lookup: CDR1 SGHRS, CDR2 YFSETQ. CDR3 loop: CASSLEDRGRNGYTF. CDR3 sequence (DNA): TGCGCCAGCAGCTTGGAAGACAGGGGAAGGAATGGCTACACCTTC.

The chain is built from TRBV5-1 and TRBJ2-7, with 8 bases that match TRBD1. V lost 1 base and J lost 1; bases outside the gene matches: 4. The germline gives CDR1 SGHRS, CDR2 YFSETQ. The CDR3 loop spans 15 amino acids. The DNA of the CDR3 is TGCGCCAGCAGCTTGTCAGGGGGCGCGTCCTACGAGCAGTACTTC. Residues: CASSLSGGASYEQYF. The full variable domain, completed using reference TRBV5-1 and TRBJ2-7, is KAGVTQTPRYLIKTRGQQVTLSCSPISGHRSVSWYQQTPGQGLQFLFEYFSETQRNKGNFPGRFSGRQFSNSRSEMNVSTLELGDSALYLCASSLSGGASYEQYFGPGTRLTVT.

This chain uses TRBV12-5 with TRBJ2-5, with 12 positions matching TRBD2. Germline lookup yields CDR1 LGHNT and CDR2 FRNRAP. The V and J ends lost 0 bases and 7 bases, in that order; junction bases with no gene match: 12. CDR3 size: 18 residues. CDR3 in DNA: TGTGCTAGTGGTTTGGTACTAGCGGGAGGCCTCGCGGGTGGGACCCAGTACTTC. The encoded protein is CASGLVLAGGLAGGTQYF.

This clonotype has just a few counts. This chain uses TRBV29-1 with TRBJ2-1; D unresolved. The CDR3 contains 14 residues. With 8 bases removed from V and 0 bases from J, the gap between germline ends came to 14 bases. From germline, CDR1 is SQVTM and CDR2 ANQGSEA. Written as DNA, the CDR3 is TGCAGCCCCATCGGCGGTAGCTCCTACAATGAGCAGTTCTTC. Its protein product is CSPIGGSSYNEQFF.

This clonotype was counted many times. V gene TRBV29-1 combines with J gene TRBJ1-2; D gene unclear. Germline V gene lookup returns CDR1 SQVTM and CDR2 ANQGSEA. This CDR3 has 10 amino acids. Trimming left V 1 base short and J 4 bases short, with 1 base between. In nucleotides, the CDR3 is TGCAGCGTTGAAGGCTATGGCTACACCTTC. This gives the protein CSVEGYGYTF.

In this sample, this clonotype turned up many times. The rearrangement joins TRBV6-1 to TRBJ1-2; 9 bases align to TRBD1. This CDR3 is 16 amino acids long. Germline trimming cut 2 bases from V and 8 bases from J; bases unmatched to any gene: 12. The V gene's germline CDR1 is MNHNS and CDR2 SASEGT. The CDR3 sequence is CASSEPGTGQTPGYTF. The CDR3 DNA sequence: TGTGCCAGCAGTGAACCGGGGACAGGGCAAACCCCAGGCTACACCTTC.

The sample holds many counts of this clonotype. This chain joins TRBV9 and TRBJ2-5; 12 bases agree with TRBD2. Trimming cost V 5 bases and J 5 bases; bases outside gene matches: 4. The germline CDR1 and CDR2 sequences are SGDLS and YYNGEE. CDR3 length equals 14 residues. The CDR3 loop is CASSLAGGRETQYF. DNA of the CDR3: TGTGCCAGCAGTCTAGCGGGGGGGCGCGAGACCCAGTACTTC.

This clonotype was found many times. Germline is not matched at one junction end, which may reflect a read error. The chain employs TRBV24-1 and TRBJ2-3, with 8 bases aligning to TRBD1. This CDR3 region has 14 residues. CDR1 and CDR2 (germline): KGHDR, SFDVKD. The CDR3 sequence: CATSRTGGPDTQYF. The CDR3 bases are TGTGCCACCAGTAGAACAGGGGGACCAGATACGCAGTACTTT.

In this sample, this clonotype turned up many times. CDR3 sequence: CSANSGTGLYEQYF. CDR3 DNA sequence: TGCAGTGCGAATTCCGGGACAGGGTTGTACGAGCAGTACTTC. The V gene is TRBV20-1, the J gene TRBJ2-7; the match to TRBD1 covers 9 bases. The ends lost 6 bases at V and 4 bases at J; junction bases unmatched: 10. CDR1 is DFQATT and CDR2 is SNEGSKA in the germline V gene (reference sequence). The CDR3 spans 14 residues.

The chain has TRBV10-1 and TRBJ2-7; a weak D match, TRBD1 (5 bases). The CDR3 covers 14 residues. V shed 0 bases and J shed 5 bases, with 11 bases lying between them. Germline loops: CDR1 WNHNN, CDR2 SYGVQD (reference sequence). CDR3 DNA sequence: TGCGCCAGCAGTGAGTCGGGGCCTGTGGACGAGCAGTACTTC. Its protein product is CASSESGPVDEQYF.

This clonotype came up a few times. The V call is TRBV6-1, the J call TRBJ1-2; 7 bases map to TRBD1. Germline loops: CDR1 MNHNS, CDR2 SASEGT. This CDR3 is 15 amino acids long. The V gene end was trimmed by 6 bases and the J gene end by 3 bases; junction bases not matched to a gene: 10. CDR3: CASSLLEQGYYGYTF. In nucleotides, the CDR3 is TGTGCCAGCAGCCTCCTCGAACAGGGGTACTATGGCTACACCTTC.

This clonotype was seen many times. The J gene is TRBJ2-5, the V gene TRBV6-2 or TRBV6-3; 12 nucleotides align to TRBD2. Germline V gene lookup returns CDR1 MNHEY and CDR2 SVGEGT. Trimming at V came to 0 bases and at J to 1 base, leaving 3 bases not matched to a gene. The CDR3 is 17 residues long. The CDR3 DNA reads as TGTGCCAGCAGTTACTCCGGACTAGCGGGACTCCAAGAGACCCAGTACTTC. Amino acids: CASSYSGLAGLQETQYF.

In its sample, this clonotype was seen a few times. The rearrangement uses TRBV6-2 or TRBV6-3 and TRBJ1-1; D remains ambiguous. Trimming pared 8 bases from V and 6 bases from J, leaving 19 bases between. The CDR3 runs to 14 residues. Looked up from germline, CDR1 is MNHEY and CDR2 is SVGEGT. The CDR3: CASDDGRSYPEAFF. The CDR3 DNA is TGTGCCAGCGACGATGGACGGAGCTATCCTGAAGCTTTCTTT.

This clonotype was detected many times. The V call is TRBV14, the J call TRBJ2-7; D might be TRBD2 (5 bases). The CDR3 is 14 amino acids. Germline values: CDR1 SGHDN, CDR2 FVKESK. V was trimmed by 3 bases and J by 3 bases, leaving 12 bases between them. CDR3 coding DNA: TGTGCCAGCAGCCACCACGACGGGAACTACGAGCAGTACTTC. It specifies CASSHHDGNYEQYF.